This TCR beta chain was recorded in a study of T cells in Graves' hyperthyroidism and ophthalmopathy. Turning to the study itself: Prior to any treatment, at the point of initial diagnosis, peripheral blood was collected. General study findings and limits: Patients with ophthalmopathy were separated from those with stable hyperthyroidism by a 13 V-J model.

Regions amplified from RNA transcripts were the TCR beta CDR3 regions. Primed by the HTBI set, a first-round RT-PCR was run on the TCR CDR3. TCRdb re-analysed the multiplex PCR reads in MiXCR, keeping a single row per CDR3 protein. In the table there are about 360,000 distinct CDR3 sequences, roughly 14% of which are singletons. With regard to this clonotype: Its specificity is not known.

Losses at the gene ends were 1 base for V and 1 base for J; bases not matched to a gene: 17. CDR1 and CDR2 from the germline V gene are SGHRS and YFSETQ. The CDR3 length is 21 residues. Patients with uncontrolled infections, other autoimmune diseases, pregnancy or lactation were excluded. Clinical symptoms, serum thyroxine, TRAb, thyroid ultrasound and orbital computed tomography informed diagnoses. Material: blood. The clonotype originates from a woman aged 18-29 years with Graves' hyperthyroidism that later progressed to Graves' ophthalmopathy. The rearrangement links TRBV5-1 to TRBJ2-2; TRBD1 matches at 9 bases. CDR3 nucleotides: TGCGCCAGCAGCTTGATTTGGACAGGGGATCCGGCGGGCCTGAACACCGGGGAGCTGTTTTTT. This gives the protein CASSLIWTGDPAGLNTGELFF.